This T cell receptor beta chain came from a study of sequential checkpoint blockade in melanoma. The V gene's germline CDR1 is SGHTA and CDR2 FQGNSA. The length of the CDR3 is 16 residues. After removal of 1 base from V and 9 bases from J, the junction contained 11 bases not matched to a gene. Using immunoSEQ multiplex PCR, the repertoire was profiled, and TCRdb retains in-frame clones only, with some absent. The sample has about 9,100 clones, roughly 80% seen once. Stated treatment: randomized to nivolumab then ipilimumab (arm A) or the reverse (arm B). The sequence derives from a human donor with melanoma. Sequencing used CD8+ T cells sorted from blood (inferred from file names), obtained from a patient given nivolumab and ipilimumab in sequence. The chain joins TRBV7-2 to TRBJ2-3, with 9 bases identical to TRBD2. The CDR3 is CASSLVLAGLGETQYF. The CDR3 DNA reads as TGTGCCAGCAGCTTAGTCCTAGCGGGGCTAGGTGAGACGCAGTATTTT. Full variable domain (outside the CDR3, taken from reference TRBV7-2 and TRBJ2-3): GAGVSQSPSNKVTEKGKDVELRCDPISGHTALYWYRQSLGQGLEFLIYFQGNSAPDKSGLPSDRFSAERTGGSVSTLTIQRTQQEDSAVYLCASSLVLAGLGETQYFGPGTRLTVL.